The clone carrying this T cell receptor beta chain turned up a few times. This sample was taken from a study of T-cell reconstitution after alpha-beta-depleted transplantation in children. Using unique molecular identifiers, the investigators prepared the TCRbeta library. MiXCR, applied by TCRdb to the PCR reads, yields one record per CDR3 protein. The repertoire holds a few hundred thousand distinct CDR3 sequences, with around 27% as singletons. The CDR3 has 15 amino acids. Germline CDR1 reads MDHEN; CDR2 reads SYDVKM. Between the trimmed V and J ends, which lost 2 bases and 0 bases, there was a span of 8 bases.

The material was PBMCs, obtained before TCRalphabeta/CD19-depleted stem cell transplant. The source of this sequence is a boy under three years old with Wiskott-Aldrich syndrome, due to receive a stem cell transplant. The chain carries TRBV28 and TRBJ2-1; no clear D gene. The CDR3 DNA sequence: TGTGCCAGCAGTTTAGACATGACCTCCTACAATGAGCAGTTCTTC. Amino acid sequence: CASSLDMTSYNEQFF.